This T cell receptor beta chain is from a study of blood T cell repertoires in COVID-19. Study summary: T cells, B-cell-depleted T cells, or PBMCs supplied cDNA or gDNA.

Per the authors' pipeline: It was from reference gene primer amplification that nucleated cell counts were estimated. Using immunoSEQ multiplex PCR, the repertoire was profiled, and TCRdb retains in-frame clones only, with some absent. That table furnishes V, J and clone size, whereas the DNA furnished D and trimming. The sample has about 270,000 clones, approximately 90% seen once; the top ten hold about 4%. Everyone who took part was roughly 18 to 89 years old, and they came from about two dozen US areas. Allocation to cohorts depended on clinical history reported by the participants. Losses at the gene ends were 2 bases for V and 3 bases for J; bases not matched to a gene: 7. Germline V gene lookup returns CDR1 SGHTA and CDR2 FQGNSA. There are 16 residues in the CDR3.

The TCR was taken from a young woman with acute COVID-19. The specimen was PBMCs or T cells enriched from blood (not recorded which). The chain has TRBV7-2 and TRBJ2-7, with 10 bases lining up with TRBD2. Here the CDR3 DNA reads TGTGCCAGCAGCTTAAGGTCTAGCGGGAGTCACTACGAGCAGTACTTC. Amino acid sequence: CASSLRSSGSHYEQYF.